This T cell receptor (beta chain) was identified in a study of radiotherapy plus CTLA-4 blockade in lung cancer. The CDR3 is 15 amino acids. The germline V gene has CDR1 SGHRS and CDR2 YFSETQ. Deletions cut 4 bases from V and 9 bases from J, with 20 bases between. In the case of this clone: Its antigen is not identified.

Assay: immunoSEQ multiplex PCR; the TCRdb copy retains only in-frame clones and omits some. The data contain around 82,000 clones, about 88% of them singletons. Notes on the study in general: Reportedly, early blood T cell clone dynamics best predicted response, with interferon-beta.

The chain joins TRBV5-1 to TRBJ1-5; perhaps TRBD1 as D (5 bases). Sequences were derived from peripheral blood, sampled from a patient treated with radiotherapy plus ipilimumab. The TCR comes from a human donor with non-small cell lung cancer that progressed on radiotherapy plus ipilimumab. The CDR3: CASSPDGTVVGPQHF. The CDR3 DNA reads TGCGCCAGCAGCCCCGACGGGACGGTCGTGGGGCCCCAGCATTTT.